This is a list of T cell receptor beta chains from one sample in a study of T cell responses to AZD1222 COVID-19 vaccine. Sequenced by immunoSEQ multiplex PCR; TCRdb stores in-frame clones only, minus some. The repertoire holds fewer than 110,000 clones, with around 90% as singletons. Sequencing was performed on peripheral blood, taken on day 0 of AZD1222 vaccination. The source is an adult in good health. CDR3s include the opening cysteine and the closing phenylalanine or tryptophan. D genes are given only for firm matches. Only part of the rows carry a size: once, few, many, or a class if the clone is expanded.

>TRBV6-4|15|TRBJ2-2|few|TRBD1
TGTGCCAGCAGTGACGGGACAGGGGACACCGGGGAGCTGTTTTTT
CASSDGTGDTGELFF
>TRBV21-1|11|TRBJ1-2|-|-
TGTGCCAGCAGCATTAGGGCCAAGCGTACCTTC
CASSIRAKRTF
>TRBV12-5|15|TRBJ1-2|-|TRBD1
TGTGCTAGTGGAGAATCCAGGGGGAGGGTCTATGGCTACACCTTC
CASGESRGRVYGYTF
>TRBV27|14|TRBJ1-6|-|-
TGTGCCAGCACCCCGGGAGGGGGAAGTTCACCCCTCCACTTT
CASTPGGGSSPLHF
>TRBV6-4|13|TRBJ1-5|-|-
TGTGCCAGCAGTGAATCGGGGAATCAGCCCCAGCATTTT
CASSESGNQPQHF
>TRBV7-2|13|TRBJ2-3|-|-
TGTGCCAGCAGCTTCGCGGAGGGGGATACGCAGTATTTT
CASSFAEGDTQYF
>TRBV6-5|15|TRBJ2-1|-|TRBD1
TGTGCCAGCAGAAAAGATAGGGACAGCTACAATGAGCAGTTCTTC
CASRKDRDSYNEQFF
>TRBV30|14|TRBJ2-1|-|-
TGTGCCTGGAGTGTACTGGAGCGGAACAATGAGCAGTTCTTC
CAWSVLERNNEQFF
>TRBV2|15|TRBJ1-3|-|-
TGTGCCAGCAGTGTCGGTGATAGCTCTGGAAACACCATATATTTT
CASSVGDSSGNTIYF
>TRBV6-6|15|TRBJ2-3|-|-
TGTGCCAGCAGTTACCCGACAGCCAGCACAGATACGCAGTATTTT
CASSYPTASTDTQYF
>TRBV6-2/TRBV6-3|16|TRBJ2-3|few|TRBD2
TGTGCCAGCAGCAAAGGGACTAGCGGGGGCCCAGATACGCAGTATTTT
CASSKGTSGGPDTQYF
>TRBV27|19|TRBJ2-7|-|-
TGTGCCAGCAGTTTAACGACGTCGGGTATAGGGGCAGGGTTCCACGAGCAGTACTTC
CASSLTTSGIGAGFHEQYF
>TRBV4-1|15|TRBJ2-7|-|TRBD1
TGCGCCAGCAGCCAAGGGCGGACAGGTACCTACGAGCAGTACTTC
CASSQGRTGTYEQYF
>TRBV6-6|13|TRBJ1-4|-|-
TGTGCCAGCAGTTACACCCCGTCCGAAAAACTGTTTTTT
CASSYTPSEKLFF
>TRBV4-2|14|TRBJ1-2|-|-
TGTGCCAGCAGCCAAGGCAGGCCTACGGGGGGCTACACCTTC
CASSQGRPTGGYTF
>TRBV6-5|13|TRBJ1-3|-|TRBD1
TGTGCCAGCAGGCGGACAGGAGGAAACACCATATATTTT
CASRRTGGNTIYF
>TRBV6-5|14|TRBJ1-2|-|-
TGTGCCAGCAGTTACTCCGTGCCGTCGAGCGGCTACACCTTC
CASSYSVPSSGYTF
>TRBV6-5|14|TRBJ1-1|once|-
TGTGCCAGCCCAGGACAAGGCGTGAACACTGAAGCTTTCTTT
CASPGQGVNTEAFF
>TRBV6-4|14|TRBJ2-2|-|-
TGTGCCAGCAGTGAAACGAGCGAGGCCGGGGAGCTGTTTTTT
CASSETSEAGELFF
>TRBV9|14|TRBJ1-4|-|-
TGTGCCAGCAGCGTAGGGGGGACTAATGAAAAACTGTTTTTT
CASSVGGTNEKLFF
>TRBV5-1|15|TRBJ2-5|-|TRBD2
TGCGCCAGCAGCTTGGTCTTCGGGAGGGGGGAGACCCAGTACTTC
CASSLVFGRGETQYF
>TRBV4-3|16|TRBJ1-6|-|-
TGCGCCAGCAGCCAAGAAAGGGCGGAGTATAATTCACCCCTCCACTTT
CASSQERAEYNSPLHF
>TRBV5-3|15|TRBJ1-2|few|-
TGTGCCAGAAGCTTTGATCCAACCGACTATGATGGCTACACCTTC
CARSFDPTDYDGYTF
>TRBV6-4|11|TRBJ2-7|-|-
TGTGCCAGCAGCGCCAGGGAGGGGGAGTACTTC
CASSAREGEYF
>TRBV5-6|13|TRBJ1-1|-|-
TGTGCCAGCAGAACAGGGCTTATTGCTGAAGCTTTCTTT
CASRTGLIAEAFF
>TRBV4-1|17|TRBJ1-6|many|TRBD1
TGCGCCAGCAGCCAATTGAGGACAGGCGCTTATAATTCACCCCTCCACTTT
CASSQLRTGAYNSPLHF
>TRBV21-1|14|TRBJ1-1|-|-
TGTGCCAGCAGCAAAGCAAGGGTGAACACTGAAGCTTTCTTT
CASSKARVNTEAFF
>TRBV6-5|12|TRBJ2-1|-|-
TGTGCCAGCAGTTACTCAGGGGGTGGGCAGTTCTTC
CASSYSGGGQFF
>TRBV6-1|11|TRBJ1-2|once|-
TGTGCCAGCAGTGAAATAGGTGGCTACACCTTC
CASSEIGGYTF
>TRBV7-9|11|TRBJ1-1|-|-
TGTGCCAGCAGCCAATACACTGAAGCTTTCTTT
CASSQYTEAFF
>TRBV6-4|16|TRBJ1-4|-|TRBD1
TGTGCCAGCAGTGTAGGTCCGGGACAGGGGAATGAAAAACTGTTTTTT
CASSVGPGQGNEKLFF
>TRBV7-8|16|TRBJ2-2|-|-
TGTGCCAGCAGCCGTCCAGCGGGCCCGGCCACCGGGGAGCTGTTTTTT
CASSRPAGPATGELFF
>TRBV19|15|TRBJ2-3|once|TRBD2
TGTGCCAGTAAGGGGGCGGGAGGGCCCGCAGATACGCAGTATTTT
CASKGAGGPADTQYF
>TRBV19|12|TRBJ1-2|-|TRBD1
TGTGCCAGTAGTAACCGGGACAGGGGCTACACCTTC
CASSNRDRGYTF
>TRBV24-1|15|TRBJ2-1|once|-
TGTGCCACCAGTGATTTAGCGGAGTCCTACAATGAGCAGTTCTTC
CATSDLAESYNEQFF
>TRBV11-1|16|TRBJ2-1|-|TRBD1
TGTGCCAGCAGCTTAGGCAGGGGGGACAGGAGGGATGAGCAGTTCTTC
CASSLGRGDRRDEQFF
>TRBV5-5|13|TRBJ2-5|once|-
TGTGCCAGCAGCTTGTCCCGCGCTGGGACCCAGTACTTC
CASSLSRAGTQYF
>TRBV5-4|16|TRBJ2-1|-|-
TGTGCCAGCAGCTTGGGCAGCTCCCGCTCCTACAATGAGCAGTTCTTC
CASSLGSSRSYNEQFF
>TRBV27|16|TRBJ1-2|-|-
TGTGCCACCTCAGAACTCACCCCGGGATACAGCTATGGCTACACCTTC
CATSELTPGYSYGYTF
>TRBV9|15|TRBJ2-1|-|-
TGTGCCAGCAGCGTAATGGGACAAATCTACAATGAGCAGTTCTTC
CASSVMGQIYNEQFF
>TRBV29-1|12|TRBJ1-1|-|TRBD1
TGCAGCGCACGGGACAGGGACACTGAAGCTTTCTTT
CSARDRDTEAFF
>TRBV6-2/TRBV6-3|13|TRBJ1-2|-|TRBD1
TGTGCCAGCAGTGACAGGGTCAACTATGGCTACACCTTC
CASSDRVNYGYTF
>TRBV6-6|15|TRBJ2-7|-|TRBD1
TGTGCCAGCAGTAAGGGGACAGGTAATTCCTACGAGCAGTACTTC
CASSKGTGNSYEQYF
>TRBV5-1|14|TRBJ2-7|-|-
TGCGCCAGCAGCTTTGACAAAAGACCCTACGAGCAGTACTTC
CASSFDKRPYEQYF
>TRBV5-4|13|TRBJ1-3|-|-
TGTGCCAGCAGCTTGCAAACGGGAAACACCATATATTTT
CASSLQTGNTIYF
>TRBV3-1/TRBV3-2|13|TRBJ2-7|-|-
TGTGCCAGCAGCCAAGACAGAATCTACGAGCAGTACTTC
CASSQDRIYEQYF
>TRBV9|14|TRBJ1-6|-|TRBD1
TGTGCCAGCAGCGTAGCAGGGGGGGATTCACCCCTCCACTTT
CASSVAGGDSPLHF
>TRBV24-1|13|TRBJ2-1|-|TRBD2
TGTGCCACCAGTGACCCGGGAGGGCGGGAGCAGTTCTTC
CATSDPGGREQFF
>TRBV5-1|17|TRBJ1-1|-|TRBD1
TGCGCCAGCAGCAGGGCCGGGACAGGGTACATGAACACTGAAGCTTTCTTT
CASSRAGTGYMNTEAFF
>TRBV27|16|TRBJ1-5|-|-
TGTGCCAGCAGTTTATCCTCTCGTGGGGACAATCAGCCCCAGCATTTT
CASSLSSRGDNQPQHF
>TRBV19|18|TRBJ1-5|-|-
TGTGCCAGTACCCATAGGGGGTCCTGGGCCGGTAGCAATCAGCCCCAGCATTTT
CASTHRGSWAGSNQPQHF
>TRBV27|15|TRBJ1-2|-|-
TGTGCCAGCAGTAATGTCAGGACTCCTAACTATGGCTACACCTTC
CASSNVRTPNYGYTF
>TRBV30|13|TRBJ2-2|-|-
TGTGTGTCGAGGACAGTCAACACCGGGGAGCTGTTTTTT
CVSRTVNTGELFF
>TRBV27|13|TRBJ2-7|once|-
TGTGCCAGCAGTTTACGCCTGACTTACGAGCAGTACTTC
CASSLRLTYEQYF
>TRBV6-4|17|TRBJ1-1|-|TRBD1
TGTGCCAGCAGAGGGACAGGCGAGCCCTTACCGAACACTGAAGCTTTCTTT
CASRGTGEPLPNTEAFF
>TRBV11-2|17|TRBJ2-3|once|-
TGTGCCAGCAGCTTAGAGCCCGGGACATTTAGCACAGATACGCAGTATTTT
CASSLEPGTFSTDTQYF
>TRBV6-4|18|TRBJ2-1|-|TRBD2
TGTGCCAGCAGTGACGAAACATTTAGGACTAGCGGCTACAATGAGCAGTTCTTC
CASSDETFRTSGYNEQFF
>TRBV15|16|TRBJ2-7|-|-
TGTGCCACCAGCAGAGATCCCCCCCGGGGGGCGGGGGAGCAGTACTTC
CATSRDPPRGAGEQYF
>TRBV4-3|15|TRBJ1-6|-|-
TGCGCCAGCAGCCAAGAACGTCAGTCATATTCACCCCTCCACTTT
CASSQERQSYSPLHF